This record covers a single TCR beta chain. In the source study's methods: The authors estimated nucleated cell counts from reference gene primer amplification. The assay was immunoSEQ multiplex PCR, and TCRdb's table has in-frame clones only and misses some. The V and J calls and clone size are taken from that table; D and trimming were inferred from the DNA. The profile shows around 160,000 clones, roughly 80% of them singletons. This entry is derived from a study of blood T cell repertoires in COVID-19. Study-wide context: Material from acute and convalescent COVID-19 was sourced from the United States, Italy and Spain. Sources were T cells, B-cell-depleted T cells, or PBMCs; the material itself was cDNA or gDNA.

Germline CDR1 and CDR2: SGHTA and FQGNSA. The CDR3 contains 15 residues. V was pared by 2 bases and J by 3 bases, with 13 bases between. This sequence originates from a human donor in a cohort sampled during active COVID-19. V and J are TRBV7-2 and TRBJ1-2; D gene unclear. Sequencing was carried out using peripheral blood. CDR3 DNA: TGTGCCAGCAGCTTAAGTTCCCCGGTGGACTATGGCTACACCTTC. Protein: CASSLSSPVDYGYTF.